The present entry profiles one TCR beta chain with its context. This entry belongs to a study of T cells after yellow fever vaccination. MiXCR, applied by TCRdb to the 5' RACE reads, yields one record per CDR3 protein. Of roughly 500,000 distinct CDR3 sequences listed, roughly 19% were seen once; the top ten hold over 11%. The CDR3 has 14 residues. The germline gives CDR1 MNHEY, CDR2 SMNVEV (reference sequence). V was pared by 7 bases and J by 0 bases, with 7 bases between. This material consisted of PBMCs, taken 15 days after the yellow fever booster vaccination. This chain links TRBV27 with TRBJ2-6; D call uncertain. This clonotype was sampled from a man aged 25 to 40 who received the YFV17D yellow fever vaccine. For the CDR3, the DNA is TGTGCCAGCACTGGCGTCTCTGGGGCCAACGTCCTGACTTTC. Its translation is CASTGVSGANVLTF.